This T cell receptor (beta chain) comes out of a study of OX40 agonist ivuxolimab in advanced cancers. About the study: The drug used for patients, ivuxolimab, was an agonistic anti-OX40 (CD134) antibody.

Assay used: immunoSEQ multiplex PCR; TCRdb lists only in-frame clones, some missing. The sample yields about 84,000 clones, approximately 84% seen once. V was shortened by 4 bases and J by 0 bases, with 15 bases between the two germline ends. This CDR3 contains 16 residues. The germline V gene encodes CDR1 MDHEN and CDR2 SYDVKM. The sample was CD4+ or CD8+ T cells sorted from blood, taken in a trial of the OX40 agonist ivuxolimab. The chain is built from TRBV28 and TRBJ1-1, with a possible D match to TRBD1 (5 bases). The TCR comes from an adult with an advanced solid tumor such as melanoma, head and neck, liver or kidney cancer. CDR3 DNA sequence: TGTGCCAGCAGTTCGCCCGGACGGGGGGTGAACACTGAAGCTTTCTTT. Its protein product is CASSSPGRGVNTEAFF.